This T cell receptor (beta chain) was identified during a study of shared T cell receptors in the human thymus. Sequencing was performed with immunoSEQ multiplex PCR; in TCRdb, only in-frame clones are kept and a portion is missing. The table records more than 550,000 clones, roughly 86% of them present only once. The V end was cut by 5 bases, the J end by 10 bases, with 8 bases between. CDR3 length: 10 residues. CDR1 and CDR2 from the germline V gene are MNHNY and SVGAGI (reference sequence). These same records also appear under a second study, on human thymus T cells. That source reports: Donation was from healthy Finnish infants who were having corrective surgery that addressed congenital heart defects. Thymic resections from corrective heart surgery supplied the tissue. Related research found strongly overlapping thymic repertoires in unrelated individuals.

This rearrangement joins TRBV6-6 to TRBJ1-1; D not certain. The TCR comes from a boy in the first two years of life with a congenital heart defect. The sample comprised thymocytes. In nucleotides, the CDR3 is TGTGCCAGCAGTAGCGGAAGAGCTTTCTTT. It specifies CASSSGRAFF.